What follows are 13 T cell receptor beta chains derived from one specimen sequenced in a study of T cell responses to AZD1222 COVID-19 vaccine. TCRdb's copy holds only in-frame clones and misses some; the assay was immunoSEQ multiplex PCR. This table holds some 140,000 clones, less than 90% found once. Source: peripheral blood, taken on day 0 of MenACWY control vaccination. The receptors come from an adult in good health.

The genes are TRBV5-1 and TRBJ1-2; TRBD1 is a possible D gene (5 bases). V was shortened by 0 bases and J by 8 bases, with 23 bases between the two germline ends. Per germline, CDR1 SGHRS and CDR2 YFSETQ. The CDR3 spans 17 residues. Here the CDR3 reads CASSLDPGISTAGGYTF. CDR3 DNA: TGCGCCAGCAGCTTGGATCCAGGGATCTCTACGGCAGGAGGCTACACCTTC.

The V and J genes are TRBV2 and TRBJ2-5, with 7 positions matching TRBD1. The CDR3 consists of 16 residues. Looked up from germline, CDR1 is SNHLY and CDR2 is FYNNEI. Trimming took 6 bases from V and 9 from J; bases not matched to a gene: 19. The chain's CDR3 is CASSATYRGTSGSQYF. CDR3 coding DNA: TGTGCCAGCAGCGCGACATACAGGGGTACCTCAGGGTCCCAGTACTTC. Supplemented by reference TRBV2 and TRBJ2-5, the full variable domain reads EPEVTQTPSHQVTQMGQEVILRCVPISNHLYFYWYRQILGQKVEFLVSFYNNEISEKSEIFDDQFSVERPDGSNFTLKIRSTKLEDSAMYFCASSATYRGTSGSQYFGPGTRLLVL.

Only a few counts were recorded for this clone. The gene calls are TRBV12-3 or TRBV12-4 and TRBJ1-2; D is possibly TRBD1 (6 bases). This CDR3 is 13 amino acids long. V dropped 4 bases and J dropped 1 base, with 7 bases sitting between them. The CDR3 region has the DNA TGTGCCAGCAGTTGGGACATTAACTATGGCTACACCTTC. This codes for CASSWDINYGYTF.

The rearrangement uses TRBV15 and TRBJ2-7; D is unresolved. V was cut by 1 base and J by 4 bases, with 8 bases left in between. Per the germline V gene, CDR1 is LNHNV and CDR2 is YYDKDF (reference sequence). CDR3 length: 13 amino acids. CDR3 bases: TGTGCCACCAGCAGAGGGAAACCATACGAGCAGTACTTC. Encoded protein: CATSRGKPYEQYF.

This chain links TRBV9 with TRBJ2-7, with 9 positions matching TRBD2. V was pared by 4 bases and J by 0 bases, with 2 bases of the junction left unmatched. This CDR3 is 14 amino acids long. In germline, CDR1 is SGDLS, CDR2 YYNGEE. In DNA form, the CDR3 reads TGTGCCAGCAGCCCTAGCGGGACCTCCTACGAGCAGTACTTC. Its translation: CASSPSGTSYEQYF.

This chain joins TRBV29-1 and TRBJ2-5; TRBD2 matches 9 bases. V gave up 7 bases and J gave up 5 bases; unmatched junction bases: 5. This CDR3 spans 12 amino acids. Germline CDR1 is SQVTM and CDR2 is ANQGSEA. The CDR3 DNA reads as TGCAGCGGGGGGACTAGCTGGGAGACCCAGTACTTC. Protein product: CSGGTSWETQYF.

The chain uses TRBV7-7 and TRBJ2-3, with D possibly being TRBD2 (6 bases). Germline V gives CDR1 SSHAT, CDR2 FNYEAQ (reference sequence). This CDR3 is built from 14 residues. Between the trimmed V and J ends, which lost 5 bases and 4 bases, there was a span of 13 bases. This CDR3 is CASSLQPGADTQYF. DNA for the CDR3: TGTGCCAGCAGCCTACAACCGGGGGCAGATACGCAGTATTTT.

The chain uses TRBV7-7 and TRBJ2-2; TRBD2 might be the D (7 bases). Germline V gene sequence: CDR1 SSHAT, CDR2 FNYEAQ (reference sequence). V dropped 2 bases and J dropped 0 bases, with 10 bases sitting between them. The CDR3 sequence is 16 residues long. CDR3 nucleotides: TGTGCCAGCAGCTTATGGGAGGGGGCGAACACCGGGGAGCTGTTTTTT. Residues: CASSLWEGANTGELFF.

This clone was observed a few times. V and J are TRBV5-5 and TRBJ2-3, with 11 bases lining up with TRBD2. Looked up from germline, CDR1 is SGHKS and CDR2 is YYEKEE (reference sequence). J was trimmed by 4 bases and V by 5 bases; bases with no gene match: 6. The CDR3 has 15 amino acids. The CDR3 DNA sequence: TGTGCCAGCAGTTCGACTAGCGGGATACCAGATACGCAGTATTTT. Amino acids: CASSSTSGIPDTQYF.

V and J are TRBV19 and TRBJ2-1; 7 bases align to TRBD2. Germline CDR1 and CDR2: LNHDA and SQIVND (reference sequence). After removal of 3 bases from V and 9 bases from J, the junction contained 2 bases not matched to a gene. The CDR3 is 12 amino acids. This CDR3 reads CASSITGGEQFF. DNA of the CDR3: TGTGCCAGTAGTATTACGGGGGGTGAGCAGTTCTTC.

V gene TRBV19 combines with J gene TRBJ2-4; either TRBD1 or TRBD2 may supply D (6 bases each). This CDR3 is built from 17 residues. V lost 0 bases to trimming and J lost 3 bases, with 15 bases between them. Germline V lookup: CDR1 LNHDA, CDR2 SQIVND (reference sequence). The CDR3 is CASSIDPPGAVKNIQYF. CDR3 bases: TGTGCCAGTAGTATAGATCCCCCGGGGGCAGTCAAAAACATTCAGTACTTC.

V gene TRBV28 combines with J gene TRBJ2-7; D call uncertain. The CDR3 contains 16 residues. The germline V and J ends were trimmed by 2 bases and 6 bases, with 20 bases remaining between them. The germline V gene encodes CDR1 MDHEN and CDR2 SYDVKM. CDR3 nucleotides: TGTGCCAGCAGTTTAAACGCGTTTCGGGCAGCCGTCGAGCAGTACGTC. Translated, it gives CASSLNAFRAAVEQYV.

In this sample, this clone turned up once. The chain joins TRBV25-1 to TRBJ1-2; 8 bases match TRBD1. Germline V gene sequence: CDR1 MGHDK, CDR2 SYGVNS. V was pared by 6 bases and J by 7 bases, with 10 bases of the junction left unmatched. The CDR3 consists of 14 residues. CDR3: CASRGPDRGPGYTF. In DNA, the CDR3 is TGTGCCAGCAGGGGACCCGACAGGGGACCTGGCTACACCTTC.